The rows below give T cell receptor beta chains drawn from one sample of a study of Graves' ophthalmopathy and Graves' hyperthyroidism. TCRdb re-derived calls from the multiplex PCR reads in MiXCR, one entry per CDR3 protein. The sample shows around 1.1 million distinct CDR3 sequences, around a third of them seen only once. Sequencing input: peripheral blood or thyroid tissue (not recorded which). These receptors were collected from an adult man with Graves' hyperthyroidism. The CDR3 runs from the conserved cysteine through the conserved F or W. Fields, in order: V gene, J gene, CDR3 protein.

TRBV18,TRBJ2-6,CASFQQTGANVLTF
TRBV10-3,TRBJ2-5,CAISERPDPLETQYF
TRBV10-3,TRBJ2-7,CAIKGQGDYEQYF
TRBV19,TRBJ1-1,CASTDRGRIEAFF
TRBV10-3,TRBJ2-5,CAISPGEQETQYF
TRBV6-6,TRBJ1-6,CASTDGQIQPPLHF
TRBV12-3/TRBV12-4,TRBJ2-7,CASSTSVSYEQYF
TRBV29-1,TRBJ2-2,CSGGVTRSTGELFF
TRBV5-8,TRBJ1-1,CASSLGLTLSGEAFF
TRBV13,TRBJ2-7,CASSPAKTEQYF
TRBV2,TRBJ1-6,CASSEEDYSPLHF
TRBV29-1,TRBJ2-2,CSVEAWGKNTGELFF
TRBV2,TRBJ1-4,CSSSGGQRNEKLFF
TRBV2,TRBJ1-1,CASSVEPEAFF
TRBV7-8,TRBJ2-7,CASRQAGGPYEQYF
TRBV7-9,TRBJ2-7,CASSSLSGDRDYEHHF
TRBV10-3,TRBJ1-4,CAGSEESTNEKLFF
TRBV6-5,TRBJ1-1,CASRRAGTVNTEAFF
TRBV5-1,TRBJ1-1,CASSLTGETEAFF
TRBV29-1,TRBJ2-7,CSLGIYEQYF
TRBV25-1,TRBJ2-7,CASSDRTGIYYEQYF
TRBV14,TRBJ2-2,CASSHLAVYTGELFF
TRBV6-1,TRBJ1-1,CASSEDVTEAFF
TRBV12-3/TRBV12-4,TRBJ2-7,CASSQPGLTPEQYF
TRBV19,TRBJ1-1,CATSWTANTEAFF
TRBV25-1,TRBJ2-5,CASSDPLSGEETQYF
TRBV7-4,TRBJ1-4,CAISYPGPRNEKLFF
TRBV20-1,TRBJ2-2,CSAREPGLANTGELFF
TRBV20-1,TRBJ1-4,CSARSGTGDEKLFF
TRBV3-1,TRBJ1-6,CASSQVRNSPLHF
TRBV12-3/TRBV12-4,TRBJ2-2,CASSFGVVDTGELFF
TRBV19,TRBJ2-7,CASSTQGAEEQYF
TRBV5-4,TRBJ1-2,CASSLWSGGRGYTF
TRBV29-1,TRBJ2-7,CSVGGPGGEQYF
TRBV6-5,TRBJ2-5,CAGGRGGPQETQYF
TRBV7-2,TRBJ1-3,CASSSGTASTGNTIYF
TRBV19,TRBJ1-5,CASSIYGDTDNQPQHF
TRBV7-2,TRBJ2-7,CASGGGAGPYEQYF
TRBV5-6,TRBJ1-1,CASSLRGPMNTEAFF
TRBV15,TRBJ2-5,CATSRESGDETQYF